The text below deals with one T cell receptor (beta chain). This record comes from a study of radiation and T cells in renal cell carcinoma. Looked up from germline, CDR1 is SGDLS and CDR2 is YYNGEE. V was trimmed by 0 bases and J by 9 bases, leaving 10 bases between them. This CDR3 has 13 residues. Time point meaning: blood 4 weeks post-SBRT, at nephrectomy. As for treatment: 15 Gy SBRT to primary tumor, nephrectomy 4 weeks later. Nephrectomy followed 15 Gy stereotactic body radiation by 4 weeks. Clones were read by immunoSEQ multiplex PCR, and TCRdb kept only the in-frame ones, dropping some. The data contain some 80,000 clones, over 65% of them seen just once; the ten biggest clones take up about 2.4%.

The clonotype was recovered from a woman aged 55-75 years with renal cell carcinoma. Sequenced material: blood, taken from a patient whose treatment included radiotherapy and nephrectomy. The rearrangement uses TRBV9 and TRBJ2-1; D unresolved. In nucleotides, the CDR3 is TGTGCCAGCAGCGTAGAAAGAGGCTCTGAGCAGTTCTTC. This encodes CASSVERGSEQFF.